This T cell receptor beta chain was captured in a study of T-cell reconstitution after alpha-beta-depleted transplantation in children. Using unique molecular identifiers, the investigators prepared the TCRbeta library. TCRdb fed the PCR reads into MiXCR, producing one record per CDR3 protein. The repertoire holds about 500,000 distinct CDR3 sequences, with around a third as singletons. V lost 2 bases and J lost 0, with 9 bases in between. The CDR3 runs to 15 residues. Germline values: CDR1 SGHNT, CDR2 YENEEA. This sequence joins TRBV11-3 and TRBJ2-3, with D perhaps TRBD1 (6 bases). The sequence was obtained from a human donor who donated a stem cell graft to a child with aplastic anemia. The sample here was PBMCs from the stem cell graft donor, taken from the stem cell graft. DNA of the CDR3: TGTGCCAGCAGCTTACAGGGGTTTAGCACAGATACGCAGTATTTT. This translates into CASSLQGFSTDTQYF.